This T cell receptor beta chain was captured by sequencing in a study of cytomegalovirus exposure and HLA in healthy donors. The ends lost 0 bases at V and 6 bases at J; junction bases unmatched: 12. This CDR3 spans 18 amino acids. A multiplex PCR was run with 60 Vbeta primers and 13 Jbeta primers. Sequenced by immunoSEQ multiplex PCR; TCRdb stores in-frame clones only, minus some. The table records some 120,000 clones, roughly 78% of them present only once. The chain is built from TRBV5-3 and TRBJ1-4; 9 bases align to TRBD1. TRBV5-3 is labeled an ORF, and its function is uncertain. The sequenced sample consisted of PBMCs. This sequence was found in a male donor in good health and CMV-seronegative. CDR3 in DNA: TGTGCCAGAAGCTTGGGCCTCCGGGACAGGGATGGGTATGAAAAACTGTTTTTT. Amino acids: CARSLGLRDRDGYEKLFF.